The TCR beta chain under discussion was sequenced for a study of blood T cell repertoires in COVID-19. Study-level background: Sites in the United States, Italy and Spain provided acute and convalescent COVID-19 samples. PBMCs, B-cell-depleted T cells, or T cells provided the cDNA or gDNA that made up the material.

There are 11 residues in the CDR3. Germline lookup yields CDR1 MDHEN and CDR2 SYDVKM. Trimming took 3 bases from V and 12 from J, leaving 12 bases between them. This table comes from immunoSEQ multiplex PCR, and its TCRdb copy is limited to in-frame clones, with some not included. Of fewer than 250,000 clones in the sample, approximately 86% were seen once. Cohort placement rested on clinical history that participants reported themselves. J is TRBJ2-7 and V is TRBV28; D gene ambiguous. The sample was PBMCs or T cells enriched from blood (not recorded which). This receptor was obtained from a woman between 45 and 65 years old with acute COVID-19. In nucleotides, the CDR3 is TGTGCCAGCAGTTTGCAGTCTCTCCTGTACTTC. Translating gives CASSLQSLLYF.